A single sample is the source of the 20 T cell receptor beta chains below, sequenced in a study of cytomegalovirus exposure and HLA in healthy donors (dated by TCRdb to 2016 to 2017). The receptor library was made with the immunoSEQ multiplex PCR assay. For the multiplex PCR, a mixture combining 60 forward primers for TCR Vbeta segments and 13 reverse primers for TCR Jbeta segments was used. What TCRdb holds here is the immuneACCESS table cut down to in-frame rearrangements. Part of the clones is not present; checked against another copy, under half of the missing clones reflect an unresolved V gene, and the others are unexplained. The sample table shows some 240,000 clones, and about 90% are seen once. The ten largest clonotypes hold roughly 1.5% of the sample. What was sequenced was PBMCs. The receptors shown here come from a girl aged 2 to 9 in good health and CMV-seronegative.

Details on this clone: The sample carries other DNA sequences with the same CDR3. The rearrangement links TRBV29-1 to TRBJ2-1, with TRBD2 matching 13 bases. Germline V gene lookup returns CDR1 SQVTM and CDR2 ANQGSEA. The J segment lost 6 bases and the V segment lost 4 bases, leaving 0 bases of the junction unmatched. This CDR3 region has 13 residues. This CDR3 reads CSVGTSGSNEQFF. CDR3 in DNA: TGCAGCGTTGGGACTAGCGGGAGCAATGAGCAGTTCTTC.

DNA of the CDR3: TGTGCCAGTAGTATGAAGGGAGGGGGCTCTGGGGCCAACGTCCTGACTTTC. Residues: CASSMKGGGSGANVLTF. J is TRBJ2-6 and V is TRBV19, with D possibly being TRBD2 (7 bases). The V and J ends lost 3 bases and 0 bases respectively, with 12 bases between them. CDR3 length: 17 amino acids. CDR1 and CDR2 (germline): LNHDA, SQIVND (reference sequence).

This sequence joins TRBV7-9 and TRBJ1-1; D is uncertain. There are 12 residues in the CDR3. Trimming pared 3 bases from V and 8 bases from J, leaving 10 bases between. Per the germline V gene, CDR1 is SEHNR and CDR2 is FQNEAQ (reference sequence). The CDR3 is CASSFPGWEAFF. The CDR3 region has the DNA TGTGCCAGCAGCTTCCCAGGATGGGAAGCTTTCTTT. Based on the CDR3 plus reference TRBV7-9 and TRBJ1-1, the full variable domain is DTGVSQNPRHKITKRGQNVTFRCDPISEHNRLYWYRQTLGQGPEFLTYFQNEAQLEKSRLLSDRFSAERPKGSFSTLEIQRTEQGDSAMYLCASSFPGWEAFFGQGTRLTVV.

J is TRBJ2-4 and V is TRBV29-1; D not certain. Germline loops: CDR1 SQVTM, CDR2 ANQGSEA. V was shortened by 2 bases and J by 0 bases, with 5 bases between the two germline ends. The CDR3 spans 13 residues. The CDR3 reads CSVESLAKNIQYF. The DNA of the CDR3 is TGCAGCGTTGAAAGCCTAGCCAAAAACATTCAGTACTTC.

Only a few counts were recorded for this clone. The CDR3 nucleotides are TGTGCCATCACTCGACAGGGGAACTATGGCTACACCTTC. This encodes CAITRQGNYGYTF. The chain employs TRBV10-3 and TRBJ1-2; 8 bases fit TRBD1. The CDR3 has 13 amino acids. The V and J ends lost 7 bases and 2 bases, in that order; junction bases with no gene match: 3. In germline, CDR1 is ENHRY, CDR2 SYGVKD.

The chain recombines TRBV19 with TRBJ2-2, with TRBD1 identical over 7 bases. Germline CDR1 reads LNHDA; CDR2 reads SQIVND (reference sequence). Trimming removed 5 bases from V and 7 bases from J; junction bases left unmatched: 7. The CDR3 length is 14 residues. CDR3 amino acids: CASSPGQVDGELFF. In DNA, the CDR3 is TGTGCCAGTAGTCCAGGACAGGTTGACGGGGAGCTGTTTTTT.

This clone was detected once. The V gene is TRBV30, the J gene TRBJ1-4; D gene unclear. CDR3 length: 13 residues. V was shortened by 6 bases and J by 0 bases, with 8 bases between the two germline ends. The V gene's germline CDR1 is GTSNPN and CDR2 SVGIG (reference sequence). CDR3 residues: CACHFATNEKLFF. Here the CDR3 DNA reads TGTGCCTGTCATTTTGCAACTAATGAAAAACTGTTTTTT.

The CDR3 is CASVLHGFYEQYF. The CDR3 DNA sequence: TGTGCCAGCGTGCTACACGGGTTCTACGAGCAGTACTTC. The rearrangement links TRBV28 to TRBJ2-7; D is ambiguous. In germline, CDR1 is MDHEN, CDR2 SYDVKM. V was clipped by 8 bases and J by 3 bases, with 14 bases between them. The CDR3 covers 13 residues.

V gene TRBV7-9 combines with J gene TRBJ2-2, with D perhaps matching TRBD2 (7 bases). This CDR3 comprises 15 residues. The V and J ends lost 8 bases and 7 bases respectively, with 20 bases between them. Germline-derived CDR1 and CDR2 are SEHNR and FQNEAQ (reference sequence). DNA for the CDR3: TGTGCCAGCCATCCGAGGGGGGGCCAAGGCGGGGAGCTGTTTTTT. This sequence encodes CASHPRGGQGGELFF.

This clone was detected once. This chain joins TRBV5-1 and TRBJ1-2; TRBD1 agrees at 9 bases. The junction had 0 bases not matched to a gene; V was cut back by 0 bases and J by 6 bases. CDR3 length: 13 residues. In germline, CDR1 is SGHRS, CDR2 YFSETQ. The CDR3 region is CASSLGQGDGYTF. The DNA for the CDR3 is TGCGCCAGCAGCTTGGGACAGGGGGATGGCTACACCTTC.

This clone was detected once. The chain is built from TRBV7-8 and TRBJ2-5; D unclear. CDR3 length: 13 amino acids. V lost 0 bases and J lost 2, with 4 bases in between. The V gene's germline CDR1 is SGHVS and CDR2 FQNEAQ. CDR3 coding DNA: TGTGCCAGCAGCTTAGCCAGGCAAGAGACCCAGTACTTC. It codes for CASSLARQETQYF.

The CDR3 sequence: CASSLIRDTQYF. CDR3 DNA: TGTGCCAGCAGCTTAATCCGAGATACGCAGTATTTT. The chain has TRBV5-6 and TRBJ2-3, with D hard to call. This CDR3 contains 12 residues. V was cut by 2 bases and J by 5 bases, with 6 bases left in between. Germline V gene data show CDR1 as SGHDT and CDR2 as YYEEEE.

The chain carries TRBV27 and TRBJ2-3; tentatively, D is TRBD1 (6 bases). The length of the CDR3 is 15 residues. Germline V gene lookup returns CDR1 MNHEY and CDR2 SMNVEV (reference sequence). Trimming shortened V by 4 bases and J by 4 bases, and 15 bases separated the two germline ends. CDR3 loop: CASSSQGRYSDTQYF. CDR3 DNA: TGTGCCAGCAGTTCTCAGGGGCGTTATTCAGATACGCAGTATTTT.

The chain recombines TRBV6-4 with TRBJ1-5, with 9 bases matching TRBD1. There are 14 residues in the CDR3. With 4 bases clipped from V and 11 bases from J, the junction kept 9 bases outside the gene matches. Per the germline V gene, CDR1 is MRHNA and CDR2 is SNTAGT. For the CDR3, the DNA is TGTGCCAGCAGTGCCCGACAGGGGGAATCAGCCCAGCATTTT. Its translation is CASSARQGESAQHF.

CDR3 protein: CASSFGGTGNEQYF. As DNA, the CDR3 is TGTGCCAGCAGCTTCGGAGGGACAGGGAACGAGCAGTACTTC. This chain joins TRBV7-8 and TRBJ2-7; 9 bases agree with TRBD1. The CDR3 sequence is 14 residues long. Germline CDR1 reads SGHVS; CDR2 reads FQNEAQ. V lost 3 bases to trimming and J lost 5 bases; unmatched junction nucleotides: 5.

This chain uses TRBV5-1 with TRBJ1-1; D is unresolved. With 4 bases removed from V and 1 base from J, the gap between germline ends came to 20 bases. The CDR3 is made up of 17 amino acids. Germline values: CDR1 SGHRS, CDR2 YFSETQ. The chain's CDR3 is CASSTLGPQYGNTEAFF. DNA of the CDR3: TGCGCCAGCAGCACCCTTGGGCCCCAATATGGGAACACTGAAGCTTTCTTT.

The chain uses TRBV20-1 and TRBJ2-3; D call uncertain. This CDR3 is 9 amino acids long. Germline V CDR1 and CDR2: DFQATT, SNEGSKA (reference sequence). The V end was cut by 7 bases, the J end by 6 bases, with 5 bases between. CDR3: CSGRDTQYF. CDR3 DNA sequence: TGCAGTGGCAGGGATACGCAGTATTTT.

There are a few counts of this clone. The chain uses TRBV7-2 and TRBJ1-1; D call uncertain. The length of the CDR3 is 12 residues. Germline CDR1 and CDR2: SGHTA and FQGNSA. The V gene lost 1 base and the J gene lost 9 bases, with 9 bases spanning the gap. The CDR3 loop is CASSLGPLQAFF. CDR3 DNA: TGTGCCAGCAGCTTAGGTCCTCTCCAAGCTTTCTTT.

The V and J genes are TRBV27 and TRBJ1-1; TRBD1 matches at 11 bases. CDR1 is MNHEY and CDR2 is SMNVEV in the germline V gene (reference sequence). This CDR3 spans 15 amino acids. V was pared by 5 bases and J by 0 bases, with 2 bases of the junction left unmatched. DNA of the CDR3: TGTGCCAGCAGTCCGGGACAGGGGGTGAACACTGAAGCTTTCTTT. Residues: CASSPGQGVNTEAFF.

J is TRBJ2-7 and V is TRBV18, with D hard to call. CDR1 is KGHSH and CDR2 is LQKENI in the germline V gene. The CDR3 extends over 15 amino acids. Deletions cut 0 bases from V and 2 bases from J, with 11 bases between. CDR3 residues: CASSPPAAFAYEQYF. CDR3 bases: TGTGCCAGCTCACCACCGGCGGCCTTCGCCTACGAGCAGTACTTC.